Presented here are 17 T cell receptor beta chains from one specimen sequenced in a study of T cells in Graves' hyperthyroidism and ophthalmopathy. From RNA transcripts, TCR beta CDR3 regions were amplified. First-round RT-PCR of the TCR CDR3 relied on the HTBI primer set. TCRdb analysed the multiplex PCR reads with MiXCR anew, one entry per CDR3 protein. The table records roughly 40,000 distinct CDR3 sequences, around half of them present only once. The sequenced material came from blood. All receptors derive from a man aged 35-49 years with Graves' ophthalmopathy.

This clonotype was found many times. This rearrangement joins TRBV5-1 to TRBJ1-1, with TRBD1 matching over 12 bases. From germline, CDR1 is SGHRS and CDR2 YFSETQ. CDR3 length: 16 residues. The V and J ends lost 4 bases and 7 bases, in that order; junction bases with no gene match: 11. In nucleotides, the CDR3 is TGCGCCAGCAGCCCGGGACAGGGGGCGATAATGAGTGAAGCTTTCTTT. This sequence encodes CASSPGQGAIMSEAFF. Combining the CDR3 with reference TRBV5-1 and TRBJ1-1 gives the whole variable domain KAGVTQTPRYLIKTRGQQVTLSCSPISGHRSVSWYQQTPGQGLQFLFEYFSETQRNKGNFPGRFSGRQFSNSRSEMNVSTLELGDSALYLCASSPGQGAIMSEAFFGQGTRLTVV.

Points on this clonotype: At one end the junction does not follow the germline gene, possibly because of a read error. The rearrangement joins TRBV12-3 or TRBV12-4 to TRBJ1-5; tentatively, D is TRBD1 (5 bases). The CDR3 runs to 16 residues. CDR3 sequence reads: CASNHNTGYSNQPQHF. The CDR3 DNA reads TGTGCCAGCAATCATAACACAGGCTATAGCAATCAGCCCCAGCACTTT.

To note about this clonotype: Germline is not matched at one junction end, which may reflect a read error. The chain couples TRBV5-6 to TRBJ2-7; possibly TRBD1 or TRBD2 for D (5 bases each). Germline V CDR1 and CDR2: SGHDT, YYEEEE. The CDR3 has 14 residues. The CDR3 nucleotides are TGTGCCAGCAGTCTCGGGACGGAGACCTACAAGCAGTACTTC. Translation gives CASSLGTETYKQYF.

Ten or more counts support this clonotype. The rearrangement links TRBV30 to TRBJ1-1, with D tentatively TRBD1 (5 bases). There are 12 residues in the CDR3. The germline V gene has CDR1 GTSNPN and CDR2 SVGIG (reference sequence). Deletions cut 7 bases from V and 2 bases from J, with 11 bases between. The CDR3 nucleotides read TGTGCCTTGGCCGACAGTAACACTGAAGCTTTCTTT. Translated, it gives CALADSNTEAFF. The variable domain in full, with the rest retrieved from reference TRBV30 and TRBJ1-1, is SQTIHQWPATLVQPVGSPLSLECTVEGTSNPNLYWYRQAAGRGLQLLFYSVGIGQISSEVPQNLSASRPQDRQFILSSKKLLLSDSGFYLCALADSNTEAFFGQGTRLTVV.

Sample share makes this clonotype medium-sized. This chain connects TRBV2 to TRBJ1-2, with 9 nucleotides matching TRBD1. J was trimmed by 8 bases and V by 4 bases; bases with no gene match: 8. CDR3 length: 14 residues. Germline V gives CDR1 SNHLY, CDR2 FYNNEI. The CDR3 coding sequence is TGTGCCAGCAGTGGGGACAGGGATATTTGGGGCTACACCTTC. Translated, it gives CASSGDRDIWGYTF.

The chain carries TRBV12-3 or TRBV12-4 and TRBJ1-2; a weak D match, TRBD1 (6 bases). The CDR3 extends over 16 amino acids. Trimming left V 3 bases short and J 13 bases short, with 27 bases between. CDR3 amino acids: CASSFSTGRIDSMLTF. The CDR3 nucleotides read TGTGCCAGCAGTTTTAGTACAGGGAGAATCGACAGCATGCTCACCTTC.

The rearrangement joins TRBV2 to TRBJ2-3; D uncertain. CDR3 length: 11 residues. Germline V gene lookup returns CDR1 SNHLY and CDR2 FYNNEI. Trimming removed 7 bases at V and 4 bases at J, with 6 bases between. CDR3 residues: CASISSDTQYF. The CDR3 DNA sequence: TGTGCCAGCATTTCGTCAGATACGCAGTATTTT.

This clonotype was seen a handful of times. The gene calls are TRBV27 and TRBJ2-2; D remains unclear. Germline V lookup: CDR1 MNHEY, CDR2 SMNVEV (reference sequence). Trimming left V 1 base short and J 6 bases short, with 24 bases between. The CDR3 has 19 amino acids. This CDR3 is CASSLFSSYRTAMAGELFF. As DNA, the CDR3 is TGTGCCAGCAGTTTATTCAGCAGCTATCGGACGGCGATGGCCGGGGAGCTGTTTTTT.

The rearrangement joins TRBV2 to TRBJ2-5, with TRBD1 identical over 11 bases. V dropped 6 bases and J dropped 5; count of bases not matched to a gene: 8. Germline lookup yields CDR1 SNHLY and CDR2 FYNNEI. The CDR3 runs 15 residues. In DNA form, the CDR3 reads TGTGCCAGCAGAGTCCGGACAGGGGGCAGGGAGACCCAGTACTTC. Amino acid sequence: CASRVRTGGRETQYF.

The sample holds many counts of this clonotype. One junction end disagrees with the germline gene, perhaps due to a read error. The chain links TRBV7-2 to TRBJ2-3; D possibly matches TRBD1 or TRBD2 (6 bases each). Looked up from germline, CDR1 is SGHTA and CDR2 is FQGNSA. The CDR3 sequence is 19 residues long. The chain's CDR3 is CASPLGGSGPEYVADTLNF. The CDR3 nucleotides read TGTGCCAGCCCATTAGGGGGGTCGGGACCGGAGTATGTGGCGGATACGCTAAATTTT.

Ten or more counts support this clonotype. This chain joins TRBV20-1 and TRBJ2-4; tentatively, D is TRBD2 (5 bases). V lost 5 bases and J 1 base, leaving 6 bases between the germline ends. Germline assignment: CDR1 DFQATT and CDR2 SNEGSKA (reference sequence). This CDR3 has 12 residues. CDR3 bases: TGCAGTGCTGTAGCGGCCAAAAACATTCAGTACTTC. Translation gives CSAVAAKNIQYF.

As concerns this clonotype: Germline is not matched at one junction end, which may reflect a read error. DNA of the CDR3: TGCAGCGTTGGGGGCCCGGATACGGAGTTTTTT. Its translation is CSVGGPDTEFF. The chain couples TRBV29-1 to TRBJ2-3; D perhaps matches TRBD1 (5 bases). CDR3 size: 11 residues. Germline lookup yields CDR1 SQVTM and CDR2 ANQGSEA.

As for this clonotype: An end of the junction does not agree with germline; a read error may underlie this. The chain has TRBV20-1 and TRBJ2-5, with no clear D. Germline CDR1 and CDR2: DFQATT and SNEGSKA (reference sequence). This CDR3 comprises 14 residues. For the CDR3, the DNA is TGCAGTGCTAGAGATCCAGTGTTTTTGAAGACCCAGCACTTC. Its translation is CSARDPVFLKTQHF.

Points on this clonotype: Just one base apart from a much larger clone, this may be a read error. This chain uses TRBV24-1 with TRBJ1-6; D not resolved. The CDR3 is 14 amino acids. The germline CDR1 and CDR2 sequences are KGHDR and SFDVKD. Trimming stripped 11 bases from V and 7 bases from J, with 17 bases between. DNA for the CDR3: TGTGCCAGCTCACCGGCCAGGCAAAATTCACCCCTCCACTTT. Translating gives CASSPARQNSPLHF.

This clonotype was detected only once. In this CDR3 the conserved last residue, phenylalanine or tryptophan, is missing, so a read error is likely. V is TRBV7-9 and J is TRBJ2-1; 7 bases map to TRBD1. V lost 3 bases, J lost 7 bases, and 6 bases stayed unmatched. The CDR3 has 14 amino acids. Germline CDR1 reads SEHNR; CDR2 reads FQNEAQ (reference sequence). CDR3 sequence (DNA): TGTGCCAGCAGCTTGGAACCCAGGGGGAATGAGCAGTTCCCC. It specifies CASSLEPRGNEQFP.

This clonotype was counted ten times or more. The chain uses TRBV28 and TRBJ1-3; D unresolved. Trimming took 5 bases from V and 4 from J, leaving 18 bases between them. In germline, CDR1 is MDHEN, CDR2 SYDVKM. The CDR3 spans 16 residues. The CDR3 nucleotides are TGTGCCAGCAGTCCCCTTCGGCAGACCCGCGGAAACACCATATATTTT. This encodes CASSPLRQTRGNTIYF.

CDR3 loop: CASSVGTPMDIQYF. The CDR3 DNA sequence: TGCGCCAGCAGCGTAGGGACCCCGATGGACATTCAGTACTTC. This chain connects TRBV5-1 to TRBJ2-4; the D gene could be TRBD1 or TRBD2 (5 bases each). Germline CDR1 SGHRS, CDR2 YFSETQ. This CDR3 spans 14 amino acids. Trimming pared 4 bases from V and 8 bases from J, leaving 16 bases between.